The 28 T cell receptor beta chains reported below all come from one sample, sequenced in a study of shared clonotypes between healthy human individuals. Measured with immunoSEQ multiplex PCR; TCRdb has only the in-frame clones, and not every one. The sample consists of 600,000 to 800,000 clones, 72% of them appearing once. Material: memory CD4+ T cells sorted from blood. Described subset: CD45RA-negative fraction. The receptors stem from a woman aged 25-40 years in good health.

The rearrangement uses TRBV7-9 and TRBJ1-1; TRBD1 matches 9 bases. The trim removed 4 bases at V and 10 bases at J, leaving 10 bases unmatched. This CDR3 contains 14 residues. Germline V gene lookup returns CDR1 SEHNR and CDR2 FQNEAQ (reference sequence). CDR3 DNA sequence: TGTGCCAGCAGCTCGATTGGGGGACAGGGCGCAGCTTTCTTT. Translating it yields CASSSIGGQGAAFF.

The chain combines TRBV29-1 with TRBJ2-5; TRBD2 is a possible D gene (7 bases). Germline CDR1 reads SQVTM; CDR2 reads ANQGSEA. This CDR3 region has 12 residues. This chain's CDR3 is CGIRGAGETQYF. The CDR3 region has the DNA TGCGGCATCCGGGGGGCCGGGGAGACCCAGTACTTC.

The chain recombines TRBV2 with TRBJ1-1; D gene unclear. The CDR3 runs 12 residues. Germline assignment: CDR1 SNHLY and CDR2 FYNNEI. V was clipped by 6 bases and J by 2 bases, with 7 bases between them. The CDR3 is CASRSFNTEAFF. DNA for the CDR3: TGTGCCAGCAGATCATTTAACACTGAAGCTTTCTTT.

This clone occurred a few times. Different DNA sequences within this sample yield the same CDR3. V gene TRBV28 combines with J gene TRBJ1-5; unclear D gene. The length of the CDR3 is 12 residues. Germline-derived CDR1 and CDR2 are MDHEN and SYDVKM. V was shortened by 6 bases and J by 6 bases, with 9 bases between the two germline ends. The DNA for the CDR3 is TGTGCCAGCAGGCGACCGGGTCAGCCCCAGCATTTT. As protein: CASRRPGQPQHF.

The chain links TRBV30 to TRBJ1-1; 9 bases agree with TRBD1. V lost 5 bases and J lost 3; bases outside the gene matches: 4. Germline values: CDR1 GTSNPN, CDR2 SVGIG (reference sequence). The CDR3 spans 13 residues. CDR3 region: CAWGRTGDTEAFF. The DNA for the CDR3 is TGTGCCTGGGGTAGGACAGGGGACACTGAAGCTTTCTTT. Together with reference TRBV30 and TRBJ1-1, the CDR3 gives the full variable domain: SQTIHQWPATLVQPVGSPLSLECTVEGTSNPNLYWYRQAAGRGLQLLFYSVGIGQISSEVPQNLSASRPQDRQFILSSKKLLLSDSGFYLCAWGRTGDTEAFFGQGTRLTVV.

The CDR3 nucleotides read TGTGCCAGCTTTGGACGGTTAGTCCTGACTTTC. It is translated as CASFGRLVLTF. The rearrangement links TRBV6-1 to TRBJ2-6; D not resolved. CDR1 MNHNS and CDR2 SASEGT come from the germline V gene. This CDR3 has 11 amino acids. The V gene lost 8 bases and the J gene lost 13 bases, with 12 bases spanning the gap.

This clone was picked up one time. The CDR3 bases are TGCAGCGTCTCCCAGGGGATTGGGGTGGAGCAGTACTTC. Protein product: CSVSQGIGVEQYF. The chain couples TRBV29-1 to TRBJ2-7; D is possibly TRBD1 (6 bases). Trimming left V 6 bases short and J 7 bases short, with 19 bases between. The CDR3 covers 13 residues. Looked up from germline, CDR1 is SQVTM and CDR2 is ANQGSEA.

The genes are TRBV7-9 and TRBJ1-1; D unclear. The length of the CDR3 is 11 residues. Germline V gives CDR1 SEHNR, CDR2 FQNEAQ (reference sequence). Between the trimmed V and J ends, which lost 8 bases and 1 base, there was a span of 5 bases. The CDR3 sequence is CASVANTEAFF. The CDR3 DNA reads TGTGCCAGCGTAGCGAACACTGAAGCTTTCTTT. Combining the CDR3 with reference TRBV7-9 and TRBJ1-1 gives the whole variable domain DTGVSQNPRHKITKRGQNVTFRCDPISEHNRLYWYRQTLGQGPEFLTYFQNEAQLEKSRLLSDRFSAERPKGSFSTLEIQRTEQGDSAMYLCASVANTEAFFGQGTRLTVV.

This chain connects TRBV6-6 to TRBJ2-2; no definite D call. Trimming pared 4 bases from V and 8 bases from J, leaving 8 bases between. Germline loops: CDR1 MNHNY, CDR2 SVGAGI (reference sequence). This CDR3 region has 12 residues. The CDR3 sequence: CASSSPSGELFF. CDR3 DNA: TGTGCCAGCAGTTCCCCGAGTGGGGAGCTGTTTTTT.

The chain is built from TRBV6-6 and TRBJ1-2; 8 bases line up with TRBD1. The CDR3 loop spans 15 amino acids. V shed 5 bases, J shed 3 bases, and the junction held 8 bases outside the gene matches. CDR1 MNHNY and CDR2 SVGAGI come from the germline V gene (reference sequence). In nucleotides, the CDR3 is TGTGCCAGCAGTACCTGGACAGGGAGGGACTATGGCTACACCTTC. This gives the protein CASSTWTGRDYGYTF.

The gene calls are TRBV7-6 and TRBJ2-2; possibly TRBD2 for D (5 bases). Per germline, CDR1 SGHVS and CDR2 FNYEAQ. The CDR3 runs to 16 residues. V dropped 0 bases and J dropped 2 bases, with 10 bases sitting between them. CDR3 bases: TGTGCCAGCAGCTTAGCGGAGGACCGCAACACCGGGGAGCTGTTTTTT. It encodes CASSLAEDRNTGELFF. Full variable domain (outside the CDR3, taken from reference TRBV7-6 and TRBJ2-2): GAGVSQSPRYKVTKRGQDVALRCDPISGHVSLYWYRQALGQGPEFLTYFNYEAQQDKSGLPNDRFSAERPEGSISTLTIQRTEQRDSAMYRCASSLAEDRNTGELFFGEGSRLTVL.

CDR3 in amino acids: CASSFGGITEAFF. DNA of the CDR3: TGTGCCAGCAGCTTTGGAGGGATCACTGAAGCTTTCTTT. The gene calls are TRBV13 and TRBJ1-1; no reliable D call. CDR3 length: 13 amino acids. Germline CDR1 PRHDT, CDR2 FYEKMQ (reference sequence). V dropped 3 bases and J dropped 4 bases, with 9 bases sitting between them.

The V and J genes are TRBV6-1 and TRBJ1-2; possibly TRBD1 for D (5 bases). Germline V CDR1 and CDR2: MNHNS, SASEGT. Deletions cut 6 bases from V and 5 bases from J, with 16 bases between. This CDR3 is 14 amino acids long. The DNA of the CDR3 is TGTGCCAGCAGAGCCTCGGGGACTGCTTATGGCTACACCTTC. Amino acids: CASRASGTAYGYTF.

The chain employs TRBV11-2 and TRBJ2-1, with D tentatively TRBD1 or TRBD2 (5 bases each). Per germline, CDR1 SGHAT and CDR2 FQNNGV. V lost 5 bases and J lost 8, with 16 bases in between. CDR3 length equals 14 residues. This CDR3 is CASSHTGLGDEQFF. In DNA form, the CDR3 reads TGTGCCAGCAGCCATACGGGGTTGGGGGATGAGCAGTTCTTC.

This rearrangement joins TRBV2 to TRBJ2-1; 9 bases align to TRBD2. Germline V lookup: CDR1 SNHLY, CDR2 FYNNEI. With V trimmed by 3 bases and J by 4 bases, 19 bases remained unmatched. This CDR3 has 20 amino acids. Here the CDR3 DNA reads TGTGCCAGCAGTGAGAAAGCGGGAGGTCCAATCTTGACTCCATACAATGAGCAGTTCTTC. Residues: CASSEKAGGPILTPYNEQFF.

The chain couples TRBV27 to TRBJ2-7; 9 nucleotides line up with TRBD2. This CDR3 comprises 14 residues. Germline assignment: CDR1 MNHEY and CDR2 SMNVEV (reference sequence). The V and J ends lost 3 bases and 6 bases, in that order; junction bases with no gene match: 6. Here the CDR3 reads CASSLLAGAAEQYF. CDR3 nucleotide sequence: TGTGCCAGCAGTTTGTTAGCGGGAGCTGCCGAGCAGTACTTC.

This chain joins TRBV6-1 and TRBJ1-5; D is possibly TRBD1 (5 bases). Germline V gene lookup returns CDR1 MNHNS and CDR2 SASEGT. The ends were cut back, 4 bases at V and 6 bases at J, with 16 bases in the middle. This CDR3 spans 15 amino acids. CDR3 nucleotide sequence: TGTGCCAGCAGTGGGATTCGCGGGGCAGGTCAGCCCCAGCATTTT. This gives the protein CASSGIRGAGQPQHF.

This clone was picked up one time. The chain links TRBV18 to TRBJ1-1; D ambiguous. Germline V gene lookup returns CDR1 KGHSH and CDR2 LQKENI. This CDR3 has 11 residues. Trimming stripped 6 bases from V and 4 bases from J, with 6 bases between. DNA of the CDR3: TGTGCCAGCTCTCCCCGCACTGAAGCTTTCTTT. Protein product: CASSPRTEAFF.

In DNA, the CDR3 is TGTGCCAGCAGGGCTCAGGGGTTTTATGGCTACACCTTC. It translates to CASRAQGFYGYTF. This chain connects TRBV9 to TRBJ1-2; possibly TRBD1 for D (6 bases). The CDR3 is 13 amino acids. V lost 5 bases and J lost 5, with 13 bases in between. Germline V gene data show CDR1 as SGDLS and CDR2 as YYNGEE.

The chain uses TRBV19 and TRBJ1-4; tentative D call: TRBD1 (5 bases). This CDR3 region has 13 residues. V lost 7 bases and J 7 bases, leaving 13 bases between the germline ends. Germline V gives CDR1 LNHDA, CDR2 SQIVND (reference sequence). The CDR3 here is CASTGGEGEKLFF. Written as DNA, the CDR3 is TGTGCCAGTACGGGGGGAGAGGGTGAAAAACTGTTTTTT.

The CDR3 region has the DNA TGTGCCAGCACCCCACCCGCGGGGGGTTACTCTGGAAACACCATATATTTT. It encodes CASTPPAGGYSGNTIYF. V is TRBV28 and J is TRBJ1-3; TRBD1 is a possible D gene (5 bases). With 7 bases removed from V and 0 bases from J, the gap between germline ends came to 19 bases. Germline V gives CDR1 MDHEN, CDR2 SYDVKM. This CDR3 is built from 17 residues.

This clone showed up many times. The V and J genes are TRBV18 and TRBJ1-2; TRBD1 matches at 7 bases. CDR1 is KGHSH and CDR2 is LQKENI in the germline V gene. The CDR3 is made up of 13 amino acids. J gave up 6 bases and V 2 bases, and 3 bases lay outside the gene matches. CDR3 sequence (DNA): TGTGCCAGCTCACCAGCCGACAGGGATGGCTACACCTTC. It encodes CASSPADRDGYTF.

This sequence joins TRBV30 and TRBJ2-1; 12 bases are a match to TRBD2. Trimming cost V 0 bases and J 9 bases; bases outside gene matches: 6. Looked up from germline, CDR1 is GTSNPN and CDR2 is SVGIG (reference sequence). CDR3 size: 15 residues. CDR3 bases: TGTGCCTGGAGTGTTGGACTAGCGGGACTTTTTGAGCAGTTCTTC. Protein product: CAWSVGLAGLFEQFF.

A note on this clone: This sample includes further DNA sequences coding for the same CDR3. V usage is TRBV6-5 and J usage is TRBJ1-5; the D gene is possibly TRBD1 (5 bases). This CDR3 contains 15 residues. V lost 6 bases to trimming and J lost 0 bases, with 12 bases between them. Germline CDR1 is MNHEY and CDR2 is SVGAGI. The CDR3: CASRRGGNSNQPQHF. Written as DNA, the CDR3 is TGTGCCAGCAGGAGGGGAGGGAATAGCAATCAGCCCCAGCATTTT.

In this sample, this clone turned up once. This chain uses TRBV2 with TRBJ1-5, with 10 bases that match TRBD1. The germline gives CDR1 SNHLY, CDR2 FYNNEI. Trimming took 6 bases from V and 6 from J; bases not matched to a gene: 8. The CDR3 is made up of 15 amino acids. The CDR3, as DNA: TGTGCCAGCAGCCAACTGACAGGGGGCGGTCAGCCCCAGCATTTT. This sequence encodes CASSQLTGGGQPQHF.

The V and J genes are TRBV28 and TRBJ2-1, with 14 positions matching TRBD2. The germline CDR1 and CDR2 sequences are MDHEN and SYDVKM. There are 15 residues in the CDR3. Unmatched junction bases numbered 8, after V lost 6 bases and J lost 10 bases. The CDR3 loop is CASSGRGLAGDEQFF. The DNA for the CDR3 is TGTGCCAGCAGCGGACGGGGACTAGCGGGAGACGAGCAGTTCTTC.

The chain has TRBV7-6 and TRBJ1-2, with D unclear. The CDR3 runs to 14 residues. With 4 bases removed from V and 8 bases from J, the gap between germline ends came to 17 bases. Germline assignment: CDR1 SGHVS and CDR2 FNYEAQ. The CDR3 region is CASSSGRLRKGYTF. The DNA of the CDR3 is TGTGCCAGCAGCTCCGGCCGTCTCAGAAAAGGCTACACCTTC.

The J gene is TRBJ2-7, the V gene TRBV19; D gene unclear. The CDR3 runs to 14 residues. Germline values: CDR1 LNHDA, CDR2 SQIVND (reference sequence). V lost 4 bases, J lost 2 bases, and 12 bases lay in between. The CDR3 DNA reads as TGTGCCAGTAGTAGCACCTTTGGGGCCTACGAGCAGTACTTC. As protein: CASSSTFGAYEQYF.